These 7 T cell receptor delta chains originate from one sample sequenced in a study of gamma-delta T cells after stem cell transplantation. TCRdb reanalyzed the RT-PCR reads using CATT. Here the sample spans fewer than 2,000 delta-chain clones, just under 6.5% being singletons. The sample was gamma-delta T cells. The receptors here all came from a human donor. It is not recorded whose cells these are; they may come from a transplant donor.

This clone showed up just a few times. A far larger clone is only one base removed, so a read error is likely. Other DNA sequences in the same sample also yield this CDR3. CDR3 residues: CACESVLGDTPGSWDTRQMFF. The CDR3, as DNA: TGTGCCTGTGAGTCCGTACTGGGGGATACCCCCGGGTCCTGGGACACCCGACAGATGTTTTTC. The gene calls are TRDV2 and TRDJ3; 12 bases line up with TRDD3. In germline, CDR1 is GEAIGNYY, CDR2 EKD. CDR3 size: 21 residues. The V and J ends lost 4 bases and 1 base, in that order; junction bases with no gene match: 13.

The chain combines TRDV2 with TRDJ3, with D possibly matching TRDD3 (6 bases). V lost 3 bases and J 0 bases, leaving 26 bases between the germline ends. The CDR3 runs to 22 residues. Germline values: CDR1 GEAIGNYY, CDR2 EKD. The DNA of the CDR3 is TGTGCCTGTGACTCTGCTGGGGCCCCCATGAGTAAAAGCTCCTGGGACACCCGACAGATGTTTTTC. This gives the protein CACDSAGAPMSKSSWDTRQMFF.

Turning to this clone: One end of the junction varies from germline; a read error may be responsible. This chain connects TRDV2 to TRDJ1; a weak D match, TRDD3 (6 bases). The CDR3 has 17 residues. Germline V gene data show CDR1 as GEAIGNYY and CDR2 as EKD. The CDR3 bases are TGTGCCTGTGTCACCGTCGGGGATCGACCGTACGCCGATAAACTCATCTTT. Amino acid sequence: CACVTVGDRPYADKLIF.

This clone is deemed medium-sized (0.01 to 0.1%). V and J are TRDV2 and TRDJ2; 8 bases match TRDD3. Per germline, CDR1 GEAIGNYY and CDR2 EKD. CDR3 size: 17 residues. V lost 3 bases to trimming and J lost 3 bases; unmatched junction nucleotides: 11. The CDR3 sequence: CACDPVLGGILTAQLFF. DNA of the CDR3: TGTGCCTGTGACCCTGTACTGGGGGGGATTCTGACAGCACAACTCTTCTTT.

This clone is termed large. The chain joins TRDV2 to TRDJ1; D not certain. Trimming took off 3 bases at V and 4 bases at J, with 17 bases between the two ends. CDR3 size: 15 residues. Germline V gives CDR1 GEAIGNYY, CDR2 EKD. This CDR3 reads CACDPITRPLDKLIF. CDR3 sequence (DNA): TGTGCCTGTGACCCGATTACCCGTCCCCTCGATAAACTCATCTTT.

This clone was detected a few times. Given a far larger clone just one base away, this is likely a sequencing read error. The rearrangement joins TRDV2 to TRDJ1; 8 bases are shared with TRDD3. Germline V gives CDR1 GEAIGNYY, CDR2 EKD. CDR3 length equals 21 residues. CDR3 sequence: CAYDTVADFSRTGGPASKLIF. Here the CDR3 DNA reads TGTGCCTATGACACCGTTGCCGATTTCTCCCGTACTGGGGGTCCGGCTAGTAAACTCATCTTT.

In its sample, this clone was seen a few times. The chain recombines TRDV2 with TRDJ1; TRDD3 aligns across 10 bases. With 0 bases clipped from V and 10 bases from J, the junction kept 7 bases outside the gene matches. Germline CDR1 GEAIGNYY, CDR2 EKD. The CDR3 covers 14 residues. As DNA, the CDR3 is TGTGCCTGTGACACCGTCGTGGGGGATACCAGACTCATCTTT. This codes for CACDTVVGDTRLIF.